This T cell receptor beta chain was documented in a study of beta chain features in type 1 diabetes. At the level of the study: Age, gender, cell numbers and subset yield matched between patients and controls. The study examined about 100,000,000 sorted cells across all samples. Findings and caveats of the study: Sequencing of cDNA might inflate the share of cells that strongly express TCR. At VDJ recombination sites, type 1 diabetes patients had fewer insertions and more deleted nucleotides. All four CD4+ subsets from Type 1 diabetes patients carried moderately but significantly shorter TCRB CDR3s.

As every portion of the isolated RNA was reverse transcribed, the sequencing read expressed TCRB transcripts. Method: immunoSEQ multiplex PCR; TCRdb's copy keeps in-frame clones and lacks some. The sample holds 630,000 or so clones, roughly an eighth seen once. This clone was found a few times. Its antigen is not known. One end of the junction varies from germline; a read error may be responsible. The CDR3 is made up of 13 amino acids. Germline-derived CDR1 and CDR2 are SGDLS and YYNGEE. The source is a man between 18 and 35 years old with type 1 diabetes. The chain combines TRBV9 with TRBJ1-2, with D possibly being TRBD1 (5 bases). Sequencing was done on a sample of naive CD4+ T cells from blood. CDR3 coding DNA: TGTGCCAGCAGCCTCTCGACGGGGCAGGGAATCGATTTC. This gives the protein CASSLSTGQGIDF.